Included here is one T cell receptor beta chain sequence, with context. What it binds is not known. The data originate from a study of CD8+ T cells in alopecia areata. Overall study: Treatment comprised oral tofacitinib, 5 to 10 mg twice daily, in treated patients. General study findings and limits: For lesional scalp, especially alopecia totalis/universalis, clonality was higher than in normal scalp.

This CDR3 has 15 residues. Losses at the gene ends were 4 bases for V and 3 bases for J; bases not matched to a gene: 9. The germline CDR1 and CDR2 sequences are SGHRS and YFSETQ. RNA was extracted and reverse transcribed into cDNA as the sequencing template. Only in-frame clones appear in the TCRdb table, and some are missing; sequencing was by immunoSEQ multiplex PCR. The data show about 130,000 clones, with approximately 49% seen just once and around 20% held by the top ten. Sorting of CD4+ and CD8+ T cells was performed on PBMCs. This TCR was sampled from a human donor with alopecia areata. This specimen consisted of CD8+ T cells sorted from blood, obtained at week 0. The J gene is TRBJ2-7, the V gene TRBV5-1; 8 bases map to TRBD2. Here the CDR3 reads CASSQVGRGDYEQYF. The CDR3 DNA sequence: TGCGCCAGCAGCCAAGTAGGGCGGGGGGACTACGAGCAGTACTTC.